The 18 T cell receptor beta chains reported below all come from one sample, sequenced in a study of HIV-infected patients and healthy controls. No cell fractionation was done, so the repertoire covers all unsorted peripheral blood T cells. Alpha and beta constant-region primers primed reverse transcription of around 500 ng RNA. Using multiplexing indices, alpha and beta chain libraries were generated apart by chain-specific third strand synthesis. Each CDR3 protein is one row after TCRdb ran MiXCR on the 5' RACE reads. The table includes 13,000 or so distinct CDR3 sequences, 11% detected once. Sample: blood. These receptors all stem from an adult in good health.

By share, this clonotype counts as medium-sized. The junction does not match germline at one end; this may be a read error. The V call is TRBV5-1, the J call TRBJ1-1; D perhaps matches TRBD1 (6 bases). Germline CDR1 and CDR2: SGHRS and YFSETQ. The CDR3 consists of 15 residues. DNA of the CDR3: TGCGCCAGCAGCGAAACAGGGATAGCGGCCACTGAAACTTTCTTT. Translated: CASSETGIAATETFF.

By frequency in the sample, this clonotype is medium-sized. The chain uses TRBV11-2 and TRBJ1-3, with 8 bases that match TRBD1. CDR1 is SGHAT and CDR2 is FQNNGV in the germline V gene. The CDR3 has 16 amino acids. V lost 5 bases, J lost 4 bases, and 10 bases stayed unmatched. The CDR3 loop is CASSPIQGARGNTIYF. The CDR3 DNA is TGTGCCAGCAGCCCAATTCAGGGGGCCCGGGGAAACACCATATATTTT.

This clonotype appeared a few times. This sequence joins TRBV24-1 and TRBJ2-3; the D is unclear. This CDR3 spans 14 amino acids. V lost 3 bases to trimming and J lost 1 base, with 7 bases between them. Looked up from germline, CDR1 is KGHDR and CDR2 is SFDVKD. DNA for the CDR3: TGTGCCACCAGTGATCTGTTGCGCACAGATACGCAGTATTTT. Protein: CATSDLLRTDTQYF.

Here the CDR3 reads CASSPGTSGQFF. As DNA, the CDR3 is TGTGCCAGCAGCCCCGGGACTAGCGGGCAGTTCTTC. The genes are TRBV6-1 and TRBJ2-1; 11 bases are shared with TRBD2. Germline V gives CDR1 MNHNS, CDR2 SASEGT. After removal of 6 bases from V and 12 bases from J, the junction contained 4 bases not matched to a gene. This CDR3 is 12 amino acids long.

This clonotype ranks as medium-sized. This chain joins TRBV30 and TRBJ1-5; D gene uncertain. Germline values: CDR1 GTSNPN, CDR2 SVGIG (reference sequence). The V gene lost 5 bases and the J gene lost 0 bases, with 5 bases spanning the gap. The CDR3 totals 12 residues. CDR3 nucleotides: TGTGCCTGGCGTCATAGCAATCAGCCCCAGCATTTT. Translation: CAWRHSNQPQHF.

This clonotype is termed medium-sized. This rearrangement joins TRBV28 to TRBJ1-4; D unclear. V was trimmed by 5 bases and J by 7 bases, leaving 11 bases between them. The CDR3 is 13 residues long. CDR1 is MDHEN, CDR2 SYDVKM, per germline. CDR3 nucleotides: TGTGCCAGCAGTCCGGACCCTTCTGAAAAACTGTTTTTT. Protein product: CASSPDPSEKLFF. Supplemented by reference TRBV28 and TRBJ1-4, the full variable domain reads DVKVTQSSRYLVKRTGEKVFLECVQDMDHENMFWYRQDPGLGLRLIYFSYDVKMKEKGDIPEGYSVSREKKERFSLILESASTNQTSMYLCASSPDPSEKLFFGSGTQLSVL.

At least ten counts were recorded for this clonotype. The genes are TRBV30 and TRBJ1-4; 8 bases line up with TRBD1. The CDR3 covers 14 residues. The ends lost 5 bases at V and 4 bases at J; junction bases unmatched: 6. CDR1 and CDR2 from the germline V gene are GTSNPN and SVGIG (reference sequence). The CDR3 loop is CAWAGGLGNEKLFF. The DNA of the CDR3 is TGTGCCTGGGCAGGGGGCCTCGGTAATGAAAAACTGTTTTTT.

This clonotype was picked up many times. This chain links TRBV5-1 with TRBJ2-7; 8 bases line up with TRBD1. The CDR3 totals 15 residues. J lost 6 bases, V lost 4 bases, and 12 bases had no gene match. Germline lookup yields CDR1 SGHRS and CDR2 YFSETQ. The chain's CDR3 is CASSPDRGQLFEQYF. The CDR3 region has the DNA TGCGCCAGCAGCCCAGACAGGGGACAATTGTTCGAGCAGTACTTC.

This clonotype was observed at least ten times. The gene calls are TRBV14 and TRBJ1-3; the match to TRBD1 covers 7 bases. Germline V CDR1 and CDR2: SGHDN, FVKESK. Germline trimming cut 3 bases from V and 0 bases from J; bases unmatched to any gene: 14. The CDR3 is made up of 19 amino acids. CDR3 amino acids: CASSHNVLRTGVSGNTIYF. In DNA form, the CDR3 reads TGTGCCAGCAGCCATAATGTTCTCCGGACAGGCGTCTCTGGAAACACCATATATTTT.

This clonotype was observed at least ten times. The chain recombines TRBV11-2 with TRBJ1-2, with D tentatively TRBD1 (5 bases). The CDR3 spans 15 residues. The V end was cut by 0 bases, the J end by 4 bases, with 12 bases between. Germline CDR1 and CDR2: SGHAT and FQNNGV. The CDR3 sequence: CASSLDSLTAYGYTF. CDR3 bases: TGTGCCAGCAGCTTAGATTCCTTGACAGCCTATGGCTACACCTTC.

This clonotype was seen repeatedly, ten times or more. This chain connects TRBV7-9 to TRBJ2-3; 14 bases agree with TRBD2. Germline V gives CDR1 SEHNR, CDR2 FQNEAQ (reference sequence). After removal of 1 base from V and 7 bases from J, the junction contained 10 bases not matched to a gene. The CDR3 is 18 residues long. Written as DNA, the CDR3 is TGTGCCAGCAGCTTAGATTCCGGGACTAGCGGGAGAATGAATACGCAGTATTTT. Protein: CASSLDSGTSGRMNTQYF.

The chain combines TRBV18 with TRBJ2-2; TRBD1 matches 7 bases. The CDR3 covers 16 residues. The ends lost 1 base at V and 6 bases at J; junction bases unmatched: 8. CDR1 is KGHSH and CDR2 is LQKENI in the germline V gene. CDR3 amino acids: CASSPLRTGKPGELFF. The CDR3 coding sequence is TGTGCCAGCTCACCACTTAGGACAGGCAAGCCCGGGGAGCTGTTTTTT.

In this sample, this clonotype turned up many times. This sequence joins TRBV27 and TRBJ1-4; D remains unclear. Germline V gene data show CDR1 as MNHEY and CDR2 as SMNVEV (reference sequence). The V gene lost 3 bases and the J gene lost 1 base, with 6 bases spanning the gap. This CDR3 region has 14 residues. CDR3 sequence: CASSFSGTNEKLFF. CDR3 nucleotide sequence: TGTGCCAGCAGTTTTTCGGGAACTAATGAAAAACTGTTTTTT. Combining the CDR3 with reference TRBV27 and TRBJ1-4 gives the whole variable domain EAQVTQNPRYLITVTGKKLTVTCSQNMNHEYMSWYRQDPGLGLRQIYYSMNVEVTDKGDVPEGYKVSRKEKRNFPLILESPSPNQTSLYFCASSFSGTNEKLFFGSGTQLSVL.

This clonotype was detected a few times. V is TRBV7-2 and J is TRBJ2-7; 12 positions agree with TRBD1. This CDR3 spans 15 amino acids. CDR1 is SGHTA and CDR2 is FQGNSA in the germline V gene. J gave up 7 bases and V 1 base, and 5 bases lay outside the gene matches. In DNA, the CDR3 is TGTGCCAGCAGCTTAGGAGGGACAGGGGGCTGGGAGCAGTACTTC. Encoded protein: CASSLGGTGGWEQYF.

This clonotype was counted many times. The genes are TRBV6-1 and TRBJ2-7; D gene uncertain. V was shortened by 0 bases and J by 3 bases, with 6 bases between the two germline ends. The germline V gene encodes CDR1 MNHNS and CDR2 SASEGT. The CDR3 contains 13 residues. The CDR3 loop is CASSEADIYEQYF. The CDR3 region has the DNA TGTGCCAGCAGTGAAGCAGACATCTACGAGCAGTACTTC.

This clonotype occurred many times. The CDR3 bases are TGCGCCAGCAGCCGGATCGGGGACAGGCAAGAGACCCAGTACTTC. As protein: CASSRIGDRQETQYF. The chain joins TRBV5-1 to TRBJ2-5; 8 bases agree with TRBD1. CDR1 and CDR2 from the germline V gene are SGHRS and YFSETQ. The V gene end was trimmed by 4 bases and the J gene end by 2 bases; junction bases not matched to a gene: 7. The CDR3 contains 15 residues.

This clonotype was seen ten or more times. The chain couples TRBV20-1 to TRBJ2-7; D call uncertain. CDR3 length equals 12 residues. Germline V gene data show CDR1 as DFQATT and CDR2 as SNEGSKA (reference sequence). V lost 6 bases to trimming and J lost 0 bases, with 9 bases between them. CDR3 residues: CSAHMDSYEQYF. The CDR3 DNA sequence: TGCAGTGCCCACATGGACTCCTACGAGCAGTACTTC.

Within the sample, this clonotype is medium-sized. The gene calls are TRBV4-1 and TRBJ2-7, with D perhaps matching TRBD2 (5 bases). This CDR3 has 13 residues. The V and J ends lost 0 bases and 5 bases respectively, with 8 bases between them. CDR1 MGHRA and CDR2 YSYEKL come from the germline V gene. The CDR3 here is CASSQERGNEQYF. The CDR3 region has the DNA TGCGCCAGCAGCCAAGAGAGAGGGAACGAGCAGTACTTC.